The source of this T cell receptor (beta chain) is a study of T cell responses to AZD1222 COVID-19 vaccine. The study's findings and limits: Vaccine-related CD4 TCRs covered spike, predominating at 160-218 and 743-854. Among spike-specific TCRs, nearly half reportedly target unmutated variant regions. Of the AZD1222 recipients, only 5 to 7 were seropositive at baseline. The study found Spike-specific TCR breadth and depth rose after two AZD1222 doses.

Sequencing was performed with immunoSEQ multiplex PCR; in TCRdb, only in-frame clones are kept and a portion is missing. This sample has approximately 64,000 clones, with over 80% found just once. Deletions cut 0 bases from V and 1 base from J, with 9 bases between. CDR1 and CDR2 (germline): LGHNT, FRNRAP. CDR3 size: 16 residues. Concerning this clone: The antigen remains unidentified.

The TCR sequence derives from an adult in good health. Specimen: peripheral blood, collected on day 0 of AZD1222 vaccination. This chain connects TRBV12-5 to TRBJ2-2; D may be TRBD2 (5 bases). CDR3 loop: CASGLVLAGNTGELFF. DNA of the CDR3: TGTGCTAGTGGTTTGGTTCTCGCGGGGAACACCGGGGAGCTGTTTTTT.